This is a list of T cell receptor beta chains from one sample in a study of shared clonotypes between healthy human individuals. This table comes from immunoSEQ multiplex PCR, and its TCRdb copy is limited to in-frame clones, with some not included. Here the sample spans 640,000 or so clones, approximately 79% being singletons. The sample was memory CD4+ T cells sorted from blood. The receptors were gathered from a woman aged 25 to 45 in good health. Each CDR3 is given with its conserved first and last residue. A D gene is named only where the DNA matches it firmly. Some rows mark clone size as missing; the rest say once, few, many or name a class of expanded clone.

>TRBV5-1|NA|TRBJ2-1|NA
CASKSWTSTNEQFF
TGCGCCAGCAAATCCTGGACCTCCACGAATGAGCAGTTCTTC
>TRBV19|TRBD2|TRBJ2-1|NA
CASQTSGIPPNEQFF
TGTGCCAGTCAGACTAGCGGGATCCCTCCCAATGAGCAGTTCTTC
>TRBV28|TRBD1|TRBJ1-5|NA
CAIKGQFNQPQHF
TGTGCCATCAAGGGACAGTTTAATCAGCCCCAGCATTTT
>TRBV7-9|TRBD2|TRBJ2-3|few
CASSLRLAGATDTQYF
TGTGCCAGCAGCTTACGGTTGGCGGGAGCCACAGATACGCAGTATTTT
>TRBV6-4|TRBD2|TRBJ2-7|NA
CAREPTQRDTYEQYF
TGTGCCAGGGAACCAACGCAGCGGGATACCTACGAGCAGTACTTC
>TRBV5-1|TRBD1|TRBJ1-2|NA
CASSLGGGVNGYTF
TGCGCCAGCAGCTTGGGAGGGGGCGTGAATGGCTACACCTTC
>TRBV29-1|NA|TRBJ1-1|few
CSGAPVETEAFF
TGCAGCGGGGCCCCTGTGGAAACTGAAGCTTTCTTT
>TRBV6-5|TRBD1|TRBJ1-5|NA
CASSYGTANQPQHF
TGTGCCAGCAGTTATGGGACAGCGAATCAGCCCCAGCATTTT
>TRBV28|NA|TRBJ1-2|NA
CASSLGRYYGYTF
TGTGCCAGCAGTTTGGGCAGGTACTATGGCTACACCTTC
>TRBV5-6|TRBD1|TRBJ2-1|NA
CASEGQVENEQFF
TGTGCCAGCGAGGGACAGGTCGAAAATGAGCAGTTCTTC
>TRBV19|NA|TRBJ2-1|NA
CASSIVQLGEQFF
TGTGCCAGTAGTATAGTTCAGCTGGGGGAGCAGTTCTTC
>TRBV10-3|NA|TRBJ1-5|NA
CAISEEGTSNQPQHF
TGTGCCATCAGTGAAGAGGGTACTAGCAATCAGCCCCAGCATTTT
>TRBV27|NA|TRBJ2-1|NA
CASSHRGPPDEQFF
TGTGCCAGCAGTCACCGGGGCCCCCCCGATGAGCAGTTCTTC
>TRBV19|NA|TRBJ1-3|NA
CASSGSAGQTGNTIYF
TGTGCCAGTAGTGGGTCGGCTGGTCAAACTGGAAACACCATATATTTT
>TRBV14|NA|TRBJ2-1|NA
CASSQDWGTYNEQFF
TGTGCCAGCAGCCAAGATTGGGGGACCTACAATGAGCAGTTCTTC
>TRBV2|NA|TRBJ1-5|NA
CASSKGGNNQPQHF
TGTGCCAGCAGTAAGGGGGGGAACAATCAGCCCCAGCATTTT
>TRBV5-4|NA|TRBJ2-3|NA
CASSWVESTTDTQYF
TGTGCCAGCAGCTGGGTCGAGAGCACCACAGATACGCAGTATTTT
>TRBV5-4|NA|TRBJ1-1|NA
CASSLGQIEAFF
TGTGCCAGCAGCTTGGGCCAAATAGAAGCTTTCTTT
>TRBV14|NA|TRBJ2-7|NA
CASSQVGSYEQYF
TGTGCCAGCAGCCAAGTGGGCAGCTACGAGCAGTACTTC